The table lists the clone carrying this T cell receptor (beta chain) with many counts. The sample is drawn from a study of neurological immune-mediated disorders. V shed 3 bases, J shed 4 bases, and the junction held 3 bases outside the gene matches. This CDR3 is 14 amino acids long. Germline-derived CDR1 and CDR2 are SGHVS and FNYEAQ. As for the cDNA, it was generated by 5'RACE with 10-nucleotide random UMIs. TCRdb reanalysed the 5' RACE reads using MiXCR and keeps one entry per CDR3 protein. The repertoire includes around 46,000 distinct CDR3 sequences, around 2% of them detected once, and 2.2% sits in the top ten.

The clonotype originates from a woman aged 40 to 50 with multiple sclerosis. The chain recombines TRBV7-6 with TRBJ1-3; 7 bases fit TRBD1. Sequenced sample: PBMCs. The CDR3 DNA sequence: TGTGCCAGCAGCTTGGGACAGAGAGGAAACACCATATATTTT. Translating it yields CASSLGQRGNTIYF.